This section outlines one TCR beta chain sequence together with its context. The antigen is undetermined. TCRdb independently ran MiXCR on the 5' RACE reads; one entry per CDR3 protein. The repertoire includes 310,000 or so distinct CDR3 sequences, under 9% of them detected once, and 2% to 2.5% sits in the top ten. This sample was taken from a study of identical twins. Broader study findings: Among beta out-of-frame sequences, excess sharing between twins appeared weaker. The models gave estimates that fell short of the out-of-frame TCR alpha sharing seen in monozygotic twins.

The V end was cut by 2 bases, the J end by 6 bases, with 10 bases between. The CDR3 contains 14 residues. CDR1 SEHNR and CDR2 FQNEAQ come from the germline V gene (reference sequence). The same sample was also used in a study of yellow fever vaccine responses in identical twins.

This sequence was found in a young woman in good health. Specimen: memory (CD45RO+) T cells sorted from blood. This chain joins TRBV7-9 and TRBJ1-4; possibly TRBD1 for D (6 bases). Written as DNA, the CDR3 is TGTGCCAGCAGCTTAAGGGGGGCTGATGAAAAACTGTTTTTT. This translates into CASSLRGADEKLFF.